This is a list of T cell receptor beta chains from one sample in a study of CD8+CD57+ T cells in acquired aplastic anemia. Each CDR3 protein is one row after TCRdb ran MiXCR on the reads. The profile shows 100,000 to 150,000 distinct CDR3 sequences, around 50% of them singletons. Specimen: sorted CD4+, CD8+, or CD8+CD57+ T cells (not recorded which) from PBMCs. The receptors originated from a human donor in good health, serving as a control. Each CDR3 is given with its conserved first and last residue. D genes are given only for firm matches. Expanded clones are given a class, and other clones once, few, many or no size at all.

d_call clone_size j_call v_call cdr3_nt cdr3_aa
. . TRBJ1-2 TRBV12-3/TRBV12-4 TGTGCCAGCAGTAAGACGGGCGGCTACACCTTC CASSKTGGYTF
. few TRBJ2-7 TRBV4-1 TGCGCCAGCAGCCAAGACACGGACAGAGACGAGCAGTACTTC CASSQDTDRDEQYF
TRBD1 . TRBJ2-7 TRBV7-1 TGTGCCAGCAGCTCGTACCGGGACAGCGCTAGCTACGAGCAGTACTTC CASSSYRDSASYEQYF
. . TRBJ1-1 TRBV11-3 TGTGCCAGCAGCTTGGGATCAGGAGGGAACACTGAAGCTTTCTTT CASSLGSGGNTEAFF
. medium-sized TRBJ1-1 TRBV15 TGTGCCACCAGCAGAGATATGAACACTGAAGCTTTCTTT CATSRDMNTEAFF
TRBD1 many TRBJ2-7 TRBV3-1 TGTGCCAGCAGCCTTGGGACAGGGTTCCCGGTCGAGTACTTC CASSLGTGFPVEYF
TRBD2 once TRBJ2-3 TRBV2 TGTGCCAGCGCGGGGGTAGGGGCCAATGAGCAGTATTTT CASAGVGANEQYF
. . TRBJ2-7 TRBV10-3 TGTGCCATCAGTGGGGGGGCCGGGAACGAGCAGTACTTC CAISGGAGNEQYF
. . TRBJ1-6 TRBV25-1 TGTGCCAGCAGTGCGGGTGTGGGGGTGGGTTCACCCCTCCACTTT CASSAGVGVGSPLHF
TRBD2 few TRBJ2-1 TRBV18 TGTGCCAGCTCACCACCTGTTGGCGGGGGGGAGAACAATGAGCAGTTCTTC CASSPPVGGGENNEQFF
TRBD2 many TRBJ2-3 TRBV5-5 TGTGCCAGCAGCTTGCGGCTAGCGGGGACAGATACGCAGTATTTT CASSLRLAGTDTQYF
. few TRBJ1-1 TRBV10-3 TGTGCCATCAGTGAGTCAGGACAGTTCGGCACTGAAGCTTTCTTT CAISESGQFGTEAFF
. . TRBJ1-4 TRBV6-1 TGTGCCAGCAGCATTCCCAGGGATATGACTAATGAAAAACTGTTTTTT CASSIPRDMTNEKLFF
TRBD2 many TRBJ2-2 TRBV20-1 TGCAGTGCTAGAGCTAGCGGGGACACCGGGGAGCTGTTTTTT CSARASGDTGELFF
. many TRBJ2-3 TRBV4-2 TGTGCCAGCAGCCAAGGGTCGGGGGCCGGAGCAGATACGCAGTATTTT CASSQGSGAGADTQYF
TRBD2 . TRBJ2-3 TRBV29-1 TGCAGCGTTACCGGGACTAGAAGGACAGATACGCAGTATTTT CSVTGTRRTDTQYF
. . TRBJ1-6 TRBV2 TGTGCCAGCAGCCAGTCCAATTCACCCCTCCACTTT CASSQSNSPLHF
TRBD1 . TRBJ1-1 TRBV19 TGTGCCAGTGGGACAGAAGCCGCTGAAGCTTTCTTT CASGTEAAEAFF
. . TRBJ2-3 TRBV4-1 TGCGCCAGCAGCCAAGGGGGGGGGCGTGATACGCAGTATTTT CASSQGGGRDTQYF
. . TRBJ1-4 TRBV14 TGTGCCAGCAGCCAACTTAAAAGCATTAATGAAAAACTGTTTTTT CASSQLKSINEKLFF
TRBD1 . TRBJ1-5 TRBV12-3/TRBV12-4 TGTGCCAGCAGCTTCGGGACAGGTAATCAGCCCCAGCATTTT CASSFGTGNQPQHF
. . TRBJ2-7 TRBV15 TGTGCCACCAGCAGCCCCGGGCACTCCTACGAGCAGTACTTC CATSSPGHSYEQYF
TRBD1 many TRBJ2-3 TRBV15 TGTGCCACCAGCAGGGACAGGGGCACAGATACGCAGTATTTT CATSRDRGTDTQYF
TRBD1 . TRBJ1-2 TRBV5-4 TGTGCCAGCAGCTTGGCATGGCAGGGGGCGCGGTATGGCTACACCTTC CASSLAWQGARYGYTF
TRBD2 many TRBJ2-7 TRBV20-1 TGCAGTGCTAGAGATCTGAAGGCTAGCGGGGGGGTGGGGTCCTACGAGCAGTACTTC CSARDLKASGGVGSYEQYF
. many TRBJ2-1 TRBV19 TGTGCCAGTAATACCCAGAGGGAGTACAATGAGCAGTTCTTC CASNTQREYNEQFF
. . TRBJ2-1 TRBV29-1 TGCAGCGTTGATCAGAGCGGGCCCTACAATGAGCAGTTCTTC CSVDQSGPYNEQFF
. . TRBJ2-5 TRBV20-1 TGCAGTGCTAGAAAGGCTGCTCAAGAGACCCAGTACTTC CSARKAAQETQYF
. . TRBJ1-2 TRBV5-6 TGTGCCAGCAGCTTGGGCGTTTTATCGGGGAAAGCTAACTATGGCTACACCTTC CASSLGVLSGKANYGYTF
TRBD2 many TRBJ2-1 TRBV12-3/TRBV12-4 TGTGCCAGCAGTGAACCGGGACTAGCTTACAATGAGCAGTTCTTC CASSEPGLAYNEQFF
. . TRBJ2-5 TRBV10-3 TGTGCCATCAGTGACCCCGCAGGGGGAGGGACCCAGTACTTC CAISDPAGGGTQYF
. . TRBJ1-1 TRBV5-1 TGCGCCAGCAGCCCCGGGGCAGGAAACACTGAAGCTTTCTTT CASSPGAGNTEAFF
. . TRBJ2-3 TRBV10-1 TGCGCCAGCAGTGGAGACAGAGCTCTACGGAATACGCAGTATTTT CASSGDRALRNTQYF
. many TRBJ2-3 TRBV6-1 TGTGCCAGCAGTCAAAACACAGATACGCAGTATTTT CASSQNTDTQYF
TRBD1 many TRBJ2-7 TRBV19 TGTGCCAGTAGCCGGGACAGGGACGAGCAGTACTTC CASSRDRDEQYF
. few TRBJ1-5 TRBV24-1 TGTGCCACCAGTGATCGGACAGGCAATCAGCCCCAGCATTTT CATSDRTGNQPQHF
. many TRBJ2-3 TRBV9 TGTGCCAGCAGCGTAGATGAAGGGGCGAGCACAGATACGCAGTATTTT CASSVDEGASTDTQYF
TRBD2 once TRBJ2-1 TRBV19 TGTGCCAGCAGACTAGCGGGGGGGCCTGGGGAGCAGTTCTTC CASRLAGGPGEQFF
. . TRBJ1-1 TRBV2 TGTGCCAGCGATCCAGCGAACACTGAAGCTTTCTTT CASDPANTEAFF
. many TRBJ1-5 TRBV11-2 TGTGCCAGCAGCTTAGATCGAGGGGGATTGAACAGTCAGCCCCAGCATTTT CASSLDRGGLNSQPQHF
. . TRBJ2-1 TRBV7-6 TGTGCCAGCAGCTCCCAGAACGGTGAGCAGTTCTTC CASSSQNGEQFF
. . TRBJ2-7 TRBV20-1 TGCAGTGCCAAAGCTCCCTATACCTACGAGCAGTACTTC CSAKAPYTYEQYF
TRBD2 many TRBJ2-3 TRBV11-2 TGTGCCAGCAGCCCTGGGACTAGCGGGGGAAGAGATACGCAGTATTTT CASSPGTSGGRDTQYF
TRBD1 many TRBJ1-5 TRBV12-3/TRBV12-4 TGTGCCAGCTGGACAGGATATAGCAATCAGCCCCAGCATTTT CASWTGYSNQPQHF
. many TRBJ1-4 TRBV5-5 TGTGCCAGCAGTCGTCGTGACCGGGAAAAACTGTTTTTT CASSRRDREKLFF